These T cell receptor beta chains were read from a single sample in a study of T cell responses to AZD1222 COVID-19 vaccine. Assay: immunoSEQ multiplex PCR; the TCRdb copy retains only in-frame clones and omits some. This sample has 82,000 or so clones, with 90% to 95% found just once. Here the sequenced sample was peripheral blood, taken on day 0 of AZD1222 vaccination. Receptors were obtained from an adult in good health. The CDR3 runs from the conserved cysteine through the conserved F or W. Fields, in order: J gene, clone size, V gene, D gene, CDR3 protein, CDR3 DNA. A D gene is named only where the DNA matches it firmly. Clone size is stated in some rows and not others, as once, few, many or a class when expanded.

>TRBJ1-4|.|TRBV7-9|TRBD1
CASSGRGLEEKLFF
TGTGCCAGCAGCGGCAGGGGGCTGGAAGAAAAACTGTTTTTT
>TRBJ1-1|.|TRBV5-1|.
CASSLTGMNTEAFF
TGCGCCAGCAGCTTGACGGGGATGAACACTGAAGCTTTCTTT
>TRBJ1-2|.|TRBV5-1|.
CASSLADANYGYTF
TGCGCCAGCAGCTTGGCGGACGCTAACTATGGCTACACCTTC
>TRBJ1-4|.|TRBV28|.
CASTRQIYEKLFF
TGTGCCAGCACCAGACAAATATATGAAAAACTGTTTTTT
>TRBJ1-5|.|TRBV12-3/TRBV12-4|.
CASRENNQPQHF
TGTGCCAGCAGGGAAAATAATCAGCCCCAGCATTTT
>TRBJ2-7|.|TRBV6-2/TRBV6-3|TRBD2
CASSYRVAGQYEQYF
TGTGCCAGCAGTTATCGGGTAGCGGGGCAATACGAGCAGTACTTC
>TRBJ2-4|.|TRBV27|.
CASSPPGSAKNIQYF
TGTGCCAGCAGTCCCCCGGGGTCGGCCAAAAACATTCAGTACTTC
>TRBJ2-7|.|TRBV7-9|.
CASSSQEGSEQYF
TGTGCCAGCAGCTCCCAGGAAGGGTCCGAGCAGTACTTC
>TRBJ1-6|.|TRBV24-1|.
CATSDGNSPLHF
TGTGCCACCAGTGACGGCAATTCACCCCTCCACTTT
>TRBJ2-5|.|TRBV9|.
CASSVEGGLVETQYF
TGTGCCAGCAGCGTAGAGGGGGGGCTAGTCGAGACCCAGTACTTC
>TRBJ2-7|.|TRBV27|.
CASSIQESYEQYF
TGTGCCAGCAGTATACAGGAATCCTACGAGCAGTACTTC
>TRBJ2-1|.|TRBV7-2|TRBD2
CASSLLGLAAGEQFF
TGTGCCAGCAGCTTGCTGGGACTAGCGGCGGGTGAGCAGTTCTTC
>TRBJ1-6|.|TRBV2|.
CASSSQGSPLHF
TGTGCCAGCAGTTCACAGGGATCACCCCTCCACTTT
>TRBJ2-2|once|TRBV10-2|TRBD1
CASSEWTGGSTGELFF
TGCGCCAGCAGTGAGTGGACAGGGGGGAGCACCGGGGAGCTGTTTTTT
>TRBJ2-1|.|TRBV28|.
CASSLRGEQFF
TGTGCCAGCAGTTTACGAGGTGAGCAGTTCTTC
>TRBJ2-7|.|TRBV27|TRBD2
CASKTSGTSGGFYEQYF
TGTGCCAGCAAAACGAGCGGGACTAGCGGGGGCTTCTACGAGCAGTACTTC
>TRBJ1-5|.|TRBV18|.
CASSTGGGGPQHF
TGTGCCAGCTCAACTGGGGGTGGGGGACCCCAGCATTTT
>TRBJ2-1|.|TRBV28|TRBD1
CASRGTGRYEQFF
TGTGCCAGCAGGGGGACAGGGAGGTATGAGCAGTTCTTC
>TRBJ2-7|.|TRBV2|TRBD2
CASLPGLASYEQYF
TGTGCCAGTTTACCGGGACTAGCCTCCTACGAGCAGTACTTC
>TRBJ1-3|.|TRBV2|.
CASSAGQGSGNTIYF
TGTGCCAGCAGTGCCGGCCAGGGAAGTGGAAACACCATATATTTT
>TRBJ2-2|.|TRBV10-3|.
CAIYRALTGELFF
TGTGCCATCTACCGGGCGCTAACCGGGGAGCTGTTTTTT
>TRBJ2-7|.|TRBV12-3/TRBV12-4|.
CASAGGHYEQYF
TGTGCCAGCGCTGGGGGCCACTACGAGCAGTACTTC
>TRBJ1-2|.|TRBV20-1|.
CSASSPPGTNYGYTF
TGCAGTGCTAGTAGCCCCCCCGGTACTAACTATGGCTACACCTTC
>TRBJ1-5|.|TRBV6-1|TRBD1
CASSEGGGTGNQPQHF
TGTGCCAGCAGTGAAGGAGGTGGGACAGGCAATCAGCCCCAGCATTTT
>TRBJ2-5|.|TRBV5-1|.
CASNELGQSQETQYF
TGCGCCAGTAATGAACTCGGACAGTCACAAGAGACCCAGTACTTC
>TRBJ1-3|.|TRBV3-1/TRBV3-2|.
CASSQGGAPGNTIYF
TGTGCCAGCAGCCAAGGGGGCGCTCCTGGAAACACCATATATTTT
>TRBJ1-6|.|TRBV6-5|.
CASMPSRLGSPLHF
TGTGCCAGCATGCCGAGCCGGCTCGGTTCACCCCTCCACTTT